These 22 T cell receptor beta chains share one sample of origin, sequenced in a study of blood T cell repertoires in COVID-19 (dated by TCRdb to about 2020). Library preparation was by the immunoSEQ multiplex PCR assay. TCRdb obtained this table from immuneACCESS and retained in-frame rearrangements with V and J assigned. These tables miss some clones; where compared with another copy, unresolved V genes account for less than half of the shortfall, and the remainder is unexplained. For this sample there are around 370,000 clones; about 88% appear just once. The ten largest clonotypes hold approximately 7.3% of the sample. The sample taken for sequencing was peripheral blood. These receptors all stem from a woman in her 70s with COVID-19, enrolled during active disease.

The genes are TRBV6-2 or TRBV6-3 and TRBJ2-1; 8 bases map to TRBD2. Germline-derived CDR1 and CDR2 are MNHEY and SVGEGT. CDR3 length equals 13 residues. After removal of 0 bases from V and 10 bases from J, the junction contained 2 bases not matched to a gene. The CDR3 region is CASSYSTSGEQFF. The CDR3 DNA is TGTGCCAGCAGTTACTCTACTAGCGGAGAGCAGTTCTTC.

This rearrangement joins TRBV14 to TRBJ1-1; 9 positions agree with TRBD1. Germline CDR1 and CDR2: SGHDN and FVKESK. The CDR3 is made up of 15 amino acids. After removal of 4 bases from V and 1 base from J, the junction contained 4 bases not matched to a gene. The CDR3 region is CASSLRDRANTEAFF. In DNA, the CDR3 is TGTGCCAGCAGCCTTCGGGACAGGGCGAACACTGAAGCTTTCTTT.

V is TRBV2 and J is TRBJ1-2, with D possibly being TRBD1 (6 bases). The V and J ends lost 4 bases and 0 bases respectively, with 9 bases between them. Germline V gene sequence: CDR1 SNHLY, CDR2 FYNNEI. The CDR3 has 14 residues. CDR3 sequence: CASSGQVSNYGYTF. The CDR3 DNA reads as TGTGCCAGCAGTGGACAGGTTTCTAACTATGGCTACACCTTC.

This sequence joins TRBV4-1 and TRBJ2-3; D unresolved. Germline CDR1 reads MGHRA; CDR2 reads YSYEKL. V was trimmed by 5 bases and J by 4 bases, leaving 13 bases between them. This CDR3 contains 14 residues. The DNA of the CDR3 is TGCGCCAGCAGCTCAAGCCCGGGTCCAGATACGCAGTATTTT. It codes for CASSSSPGPDTQYF.

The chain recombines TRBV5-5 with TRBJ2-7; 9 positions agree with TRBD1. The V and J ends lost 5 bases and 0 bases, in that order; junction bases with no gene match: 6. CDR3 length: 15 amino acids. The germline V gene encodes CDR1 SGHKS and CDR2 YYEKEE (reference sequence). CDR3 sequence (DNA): TGTGCCAGCAGTTCGTCGGGACAGGGCTCCTACGAGCAGTACTTC. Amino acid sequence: CASSSSGQGSYEQYF.

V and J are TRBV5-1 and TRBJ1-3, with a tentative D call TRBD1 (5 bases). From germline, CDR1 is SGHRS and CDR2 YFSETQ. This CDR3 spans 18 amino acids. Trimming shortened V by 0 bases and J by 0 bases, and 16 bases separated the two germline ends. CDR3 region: CASSLGAQGPYSGNTIYF. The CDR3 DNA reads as TGCGCCAGCAGCTTGGGGGCGCAGGGTCCTTACTCTGGAAACACCATATATTTT.

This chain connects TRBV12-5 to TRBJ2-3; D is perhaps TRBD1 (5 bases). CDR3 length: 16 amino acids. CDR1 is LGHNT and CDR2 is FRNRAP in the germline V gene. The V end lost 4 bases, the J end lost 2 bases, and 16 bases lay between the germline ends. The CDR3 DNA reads TGTGCTAGTGGTTACACCAGGGTCCTATCCACAGATACGCAGTATTTT. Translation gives CASGYTRVLSTDTQYF.

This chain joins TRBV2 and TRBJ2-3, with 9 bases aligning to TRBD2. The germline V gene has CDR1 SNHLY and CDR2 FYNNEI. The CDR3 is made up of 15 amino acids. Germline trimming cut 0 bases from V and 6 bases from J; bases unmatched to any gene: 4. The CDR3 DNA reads TGTGCCAGCAGTGAAGCGCCGCTAGCGGGGGATACGCAGTATTTT. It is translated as CASSEAPLAGDTQYF.

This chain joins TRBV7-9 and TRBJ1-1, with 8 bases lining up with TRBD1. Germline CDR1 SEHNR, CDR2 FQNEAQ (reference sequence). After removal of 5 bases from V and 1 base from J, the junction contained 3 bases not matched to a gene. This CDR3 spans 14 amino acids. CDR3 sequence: CASSRGTGNTEAFF. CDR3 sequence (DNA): TGTGCCAGCAGCCGAGGGACAGGGAACACTGAAGCTTTCTTT.

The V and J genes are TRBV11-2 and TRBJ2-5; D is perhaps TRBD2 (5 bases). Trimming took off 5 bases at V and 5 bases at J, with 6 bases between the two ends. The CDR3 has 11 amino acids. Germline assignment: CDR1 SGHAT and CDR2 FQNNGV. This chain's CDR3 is CASSRGETQYF. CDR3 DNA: TGTGCCAGCAGCCGCGGGGAGACCCAGTACTTC.

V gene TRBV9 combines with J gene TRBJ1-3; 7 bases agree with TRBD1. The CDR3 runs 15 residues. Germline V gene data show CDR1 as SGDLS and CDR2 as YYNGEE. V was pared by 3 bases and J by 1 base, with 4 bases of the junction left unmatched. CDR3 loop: CASSAGTASGNTIYF. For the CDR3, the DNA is TGTGCCAGCAGCGCCGGGACAGCTTCTGGAAACACCATATATTTT.

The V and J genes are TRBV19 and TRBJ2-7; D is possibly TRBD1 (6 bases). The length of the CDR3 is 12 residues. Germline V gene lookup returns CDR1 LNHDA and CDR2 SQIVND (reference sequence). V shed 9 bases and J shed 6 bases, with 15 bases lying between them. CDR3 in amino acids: CASNYGGGEQYF. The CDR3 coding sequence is TGTGCCAGCAACTATGGGGGCGGCGAGCAGTACTTC.

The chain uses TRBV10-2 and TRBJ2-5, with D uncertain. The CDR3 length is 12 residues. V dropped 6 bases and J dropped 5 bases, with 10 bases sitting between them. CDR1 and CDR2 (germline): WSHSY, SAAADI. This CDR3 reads CASSDSWETQYF. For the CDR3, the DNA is TGCGCCAGCAGCGACTCATGGGAGACCCAGTACTTC.

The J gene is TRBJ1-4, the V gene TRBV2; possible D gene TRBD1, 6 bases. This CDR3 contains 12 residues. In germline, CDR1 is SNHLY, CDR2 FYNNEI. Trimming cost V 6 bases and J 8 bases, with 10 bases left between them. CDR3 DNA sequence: TGTGCCAGCAGGACAGGTCAAGAAAAACTGTTTTTT. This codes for CASRTGQEKLFF.

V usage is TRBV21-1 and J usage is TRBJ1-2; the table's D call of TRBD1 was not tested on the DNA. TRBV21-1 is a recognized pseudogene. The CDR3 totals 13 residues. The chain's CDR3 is CASSGVDSYGYTF. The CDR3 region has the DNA TGTGCCAGCAGCGGGGTGGACAGTTATGGCTACACCTTC.

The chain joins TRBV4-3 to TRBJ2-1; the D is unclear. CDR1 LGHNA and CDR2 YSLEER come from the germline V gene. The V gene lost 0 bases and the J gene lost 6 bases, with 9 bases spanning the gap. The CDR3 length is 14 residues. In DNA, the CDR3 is TGCGCCAGCAGCCAAGAGACGTCTAGCAATGAGCAGTTCTTC. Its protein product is CASSQETSSNEQFF.

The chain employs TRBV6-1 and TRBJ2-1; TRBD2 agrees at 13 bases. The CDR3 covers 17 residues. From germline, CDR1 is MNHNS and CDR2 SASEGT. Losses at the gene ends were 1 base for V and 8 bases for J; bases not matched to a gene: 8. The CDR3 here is CASSEGAGTSGDYEQFF. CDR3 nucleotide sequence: TGTGCCAGCAGTGAAGGAGCCGGGACTAGCGGGGACTATGAGCAGTTCTTC.

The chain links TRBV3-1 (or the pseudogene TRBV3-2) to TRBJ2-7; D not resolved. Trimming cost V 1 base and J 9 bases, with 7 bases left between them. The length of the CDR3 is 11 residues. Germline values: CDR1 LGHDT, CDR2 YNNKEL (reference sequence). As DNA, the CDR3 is TGTGCCAGCAGCCAAGTAGAAGTGCAGTACTTC. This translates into CASSQVEVQYF.

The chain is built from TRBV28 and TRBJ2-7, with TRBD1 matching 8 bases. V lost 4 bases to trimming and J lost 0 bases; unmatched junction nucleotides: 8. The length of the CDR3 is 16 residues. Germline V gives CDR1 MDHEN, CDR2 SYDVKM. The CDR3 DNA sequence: TGTGCCAGCAGTTCATTCGGGGACAGGAGCTCCTACGAGCAGTACTTC. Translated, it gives CASSSFGDRSSYEQYF.

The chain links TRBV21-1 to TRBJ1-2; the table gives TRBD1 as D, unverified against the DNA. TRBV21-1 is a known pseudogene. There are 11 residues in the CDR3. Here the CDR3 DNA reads TGTGCCCGTTGGACAGGGCTGGGCTACACCTTC. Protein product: CARWTGLGYTF.

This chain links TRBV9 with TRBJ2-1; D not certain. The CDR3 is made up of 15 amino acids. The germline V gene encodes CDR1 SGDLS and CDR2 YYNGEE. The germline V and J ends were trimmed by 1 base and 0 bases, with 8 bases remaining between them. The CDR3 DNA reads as TGTGCCAGCAGCGTAACGGTTGGCTCCTACAATGAGCAGTTCTTC. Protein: CASSVTVGSYNEQFF.

CDR3 residues: CASSPGTLSTGELFF. The CDR3 bases are TGTGCCAGCTCACCAGGGACACTTTCCACCGGGGAGCTGTTTTTT. V and J are TRBV18 and TRBJ2-2; the D gene is possibly TRBD1 (6 bases). Between the trimmed V and J ends, which lost 2 bases and 4 bases, there was a span of 11 bases. This CDR3 is 15 amino acids long. Germline CDR1 reads KGHSH; CDR2 reads LQKENI.